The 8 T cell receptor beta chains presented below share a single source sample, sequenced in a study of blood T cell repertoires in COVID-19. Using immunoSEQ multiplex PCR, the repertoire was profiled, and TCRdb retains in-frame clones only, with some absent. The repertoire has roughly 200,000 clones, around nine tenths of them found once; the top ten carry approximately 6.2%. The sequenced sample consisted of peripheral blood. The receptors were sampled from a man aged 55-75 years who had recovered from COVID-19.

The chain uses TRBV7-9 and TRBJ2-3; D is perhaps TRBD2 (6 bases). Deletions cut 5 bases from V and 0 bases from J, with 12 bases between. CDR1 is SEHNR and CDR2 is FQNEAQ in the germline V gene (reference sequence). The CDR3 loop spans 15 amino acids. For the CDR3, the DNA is TGTGCCAGCAGCCCATCCGGGACTAGCACAGATACGCAGTATTTT. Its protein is CASSPSGTSTDTQYF.

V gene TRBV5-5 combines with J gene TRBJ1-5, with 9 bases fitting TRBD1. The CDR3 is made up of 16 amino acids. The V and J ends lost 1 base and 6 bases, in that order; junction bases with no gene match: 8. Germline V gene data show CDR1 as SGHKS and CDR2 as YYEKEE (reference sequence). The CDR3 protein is CASSLLPGQGFQPQHF. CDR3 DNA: TGTGCCAGCAGCTTGTTGCCAGGACAGGGGTTTCAGCCCCAGCATTTT. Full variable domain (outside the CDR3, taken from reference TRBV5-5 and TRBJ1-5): DAGVTQSPTHLIKTRGQQVTLRCSPISGHKSVSWYQQVLGQGPQFIFQYYEKEERGRGNFPDRFSARQFPNYSSELNVNALLLGDSALYLCASSLLPGQGFQPQHFGDGTRLSIL.

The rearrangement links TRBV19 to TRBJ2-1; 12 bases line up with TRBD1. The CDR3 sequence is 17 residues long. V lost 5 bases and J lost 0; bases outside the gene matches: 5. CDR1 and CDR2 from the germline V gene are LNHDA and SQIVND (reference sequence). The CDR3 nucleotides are TGTGCCAGTAGTCTAGGGACAGGGGGCTCCTCCTACAATGAGCAGTTCTTC. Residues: CASSLGTGGSSYNEQFF.

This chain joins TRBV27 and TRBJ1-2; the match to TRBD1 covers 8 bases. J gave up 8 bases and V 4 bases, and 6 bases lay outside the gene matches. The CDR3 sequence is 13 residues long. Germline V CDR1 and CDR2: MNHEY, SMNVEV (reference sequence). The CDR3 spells CASSWGTGSGYTF. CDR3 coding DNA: TGTGCCAGCAGTTGGGGGACAGGCTCCGGCTACACCTTC.

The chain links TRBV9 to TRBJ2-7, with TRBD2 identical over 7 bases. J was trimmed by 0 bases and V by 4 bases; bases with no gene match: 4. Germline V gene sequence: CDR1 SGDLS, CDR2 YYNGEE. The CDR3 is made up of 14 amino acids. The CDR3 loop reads CASSPRDYSYEQYF. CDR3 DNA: TGTGCCAGCAGCCCCCGGGACTACTCCTACGAGCAGTACTTC.

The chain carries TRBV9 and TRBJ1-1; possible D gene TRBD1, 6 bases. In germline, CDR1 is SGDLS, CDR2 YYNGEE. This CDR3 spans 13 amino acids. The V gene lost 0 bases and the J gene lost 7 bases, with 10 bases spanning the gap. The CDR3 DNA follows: TGTGCCAGCAGCGTAGCCGGACAGTTTGAAGCTTTCTTT. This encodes CASSVAGQFEAFF. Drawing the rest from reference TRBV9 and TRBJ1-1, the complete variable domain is DSGVTQTPKHLITATGQRVTLRCSPRSGDLSVYWYQQSLDQGLQFLIQYYNGEERAKGNILERFSAQQFPDLHSELNLSSLELGDSALYFCASSVAGQFEAFFGQGTRLTVV.

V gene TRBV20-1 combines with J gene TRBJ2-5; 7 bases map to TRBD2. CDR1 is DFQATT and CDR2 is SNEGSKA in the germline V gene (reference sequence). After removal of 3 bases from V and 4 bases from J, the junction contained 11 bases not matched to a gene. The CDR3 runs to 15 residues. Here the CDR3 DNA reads TGCAGTGCTAGTCCCCCCGGGGGGTTACTAGAGACCCAGTACTTC. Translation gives CSASPPGGLLETQYF.

CDR3 in amino acids: CASSIRTLAGRYEQYF. CDR3 coding DNA: TGTGCCAGCTCAATAAGAACGCTAGCGGGGCGCTACGAGCAGTACTTC. This sequence joins TRBV18 and TRBJ2-7, with 9 bases aligning to TRBD2. Germline lookup yields CDR1 KGHSH and CDR2 LQKENI. Unmatched junction bases numbered 11, after V lost 5 bases and J lost 3 bases. The CDR3 runs to 16 residues.